The T cell receptor (beta chain) described here comes from a study of blood T cell repertoires in COVID-19. Germline V lookup: CDR1 WSHSY, CDR2 SAAADI. This CDR3 has 14 residues. Trimming took 0 bases from V and 4 from J, leaving 7 bases between them. Sequenced by immunoSEQ multiplex PCR; TCRdb stores in-frame clones only, minus some. This table holds 150,000 or so clones, approximately 87% found once. Sequencing used PBMCs or T cells enriched from blood (not recorded which). V usage is TRBV10-2 and J usage is TRBJ1-5; weak D call: TRBD1 (6 bases). The TCR sequence derives from a woman aged 45 to 65 who had recovered from COVID-19. CDR3 in amino acids: CASSESGGNQPQHF. Written as DNA, the CDR3 is TGCGCCAGCAGTGAGTCAGGGGGAAATCAGCCCCAGCATTTT.